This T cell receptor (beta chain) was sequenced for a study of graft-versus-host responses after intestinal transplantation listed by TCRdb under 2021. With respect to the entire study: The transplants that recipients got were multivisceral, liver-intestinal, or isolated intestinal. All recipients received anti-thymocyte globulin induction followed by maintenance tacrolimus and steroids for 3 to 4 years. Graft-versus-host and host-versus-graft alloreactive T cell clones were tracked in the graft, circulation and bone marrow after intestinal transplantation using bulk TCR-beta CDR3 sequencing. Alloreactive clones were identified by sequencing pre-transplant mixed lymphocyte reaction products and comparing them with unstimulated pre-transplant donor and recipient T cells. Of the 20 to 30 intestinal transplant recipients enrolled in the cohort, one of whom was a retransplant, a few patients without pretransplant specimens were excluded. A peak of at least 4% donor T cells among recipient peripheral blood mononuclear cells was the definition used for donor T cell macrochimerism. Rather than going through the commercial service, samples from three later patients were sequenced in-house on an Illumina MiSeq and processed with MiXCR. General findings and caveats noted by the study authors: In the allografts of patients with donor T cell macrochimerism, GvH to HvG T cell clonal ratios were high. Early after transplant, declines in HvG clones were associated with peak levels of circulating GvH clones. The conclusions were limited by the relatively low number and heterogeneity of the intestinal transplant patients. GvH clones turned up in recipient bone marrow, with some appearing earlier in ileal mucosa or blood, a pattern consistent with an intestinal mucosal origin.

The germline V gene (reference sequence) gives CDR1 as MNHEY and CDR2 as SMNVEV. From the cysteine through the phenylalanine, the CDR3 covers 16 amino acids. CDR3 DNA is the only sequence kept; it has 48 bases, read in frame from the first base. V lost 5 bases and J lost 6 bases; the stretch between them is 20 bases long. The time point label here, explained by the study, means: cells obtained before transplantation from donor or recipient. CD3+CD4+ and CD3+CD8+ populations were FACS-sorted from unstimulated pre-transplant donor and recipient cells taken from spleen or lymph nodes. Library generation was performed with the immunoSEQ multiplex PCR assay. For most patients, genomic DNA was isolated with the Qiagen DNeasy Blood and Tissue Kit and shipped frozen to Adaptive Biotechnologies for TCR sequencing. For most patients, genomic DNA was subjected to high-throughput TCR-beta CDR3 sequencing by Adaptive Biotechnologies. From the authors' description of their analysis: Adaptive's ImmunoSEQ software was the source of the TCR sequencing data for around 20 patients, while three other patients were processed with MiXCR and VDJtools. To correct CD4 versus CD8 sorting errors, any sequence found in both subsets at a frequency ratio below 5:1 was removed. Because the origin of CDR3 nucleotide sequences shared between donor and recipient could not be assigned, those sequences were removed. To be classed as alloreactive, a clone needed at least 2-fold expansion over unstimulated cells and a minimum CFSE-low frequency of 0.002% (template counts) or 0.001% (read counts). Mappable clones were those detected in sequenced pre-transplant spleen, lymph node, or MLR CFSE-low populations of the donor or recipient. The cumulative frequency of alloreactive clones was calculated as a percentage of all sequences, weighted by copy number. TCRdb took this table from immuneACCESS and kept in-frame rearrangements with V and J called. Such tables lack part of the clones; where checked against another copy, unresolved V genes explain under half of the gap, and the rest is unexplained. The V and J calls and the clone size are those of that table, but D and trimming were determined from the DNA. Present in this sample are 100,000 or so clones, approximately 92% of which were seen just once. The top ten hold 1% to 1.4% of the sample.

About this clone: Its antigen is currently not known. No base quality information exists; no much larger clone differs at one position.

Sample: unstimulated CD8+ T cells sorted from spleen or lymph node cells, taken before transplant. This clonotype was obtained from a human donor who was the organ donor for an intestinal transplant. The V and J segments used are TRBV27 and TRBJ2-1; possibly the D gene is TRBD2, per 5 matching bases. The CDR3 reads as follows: CASSPPGRTRTNEQFF. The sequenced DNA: TGTGCCAGCAGTCCCCCAGGCAGAACTAGGACCAATGAGCAGTTCTTC.